This record covers a single TCR beta chain. Its specificity is not known. The data belong to a study of T cell responses to AZD1222 COVID-19 vaccine. On the study more broadly: Second doses that came at about 4 or about 12 weeks were put together. Overall study findings and caveats: Unmutated variant regions reportedly attract nearly half of all spike-specific TCRs. A rise in Spike-specific TCR breadth and depth followed two AZD1222 doses.

With V trimmed by 1 base and J by 4 bases, 6 bases remained unmatched. The CDR3 has 15 residues. The germline V gene encodes CDR1 GTSNPN and CDR2 SVGIG (reference sequence). Only in-frame clones appear in the TCRdb table, and some are missing; sequencing was by immunoSEQ multiplex PCR. The sample yields 160,000 or so clones, approximately 88% seen once. V gene TRBV30 combines with J gene TRBJ1-2, with 10 bases identical to TRBD1. The origin of this receptor is an adult in good health. The source was peripheral blood, collected on day 0 of AZD1222 vaccination. CDR3 sequence (DNA): TGTGCCTGGAGTGCGGGACAGGGGACTTTCTATGGCTACACCTTC. Amino acid sequence: CAWSAGQGTFYGYTF.